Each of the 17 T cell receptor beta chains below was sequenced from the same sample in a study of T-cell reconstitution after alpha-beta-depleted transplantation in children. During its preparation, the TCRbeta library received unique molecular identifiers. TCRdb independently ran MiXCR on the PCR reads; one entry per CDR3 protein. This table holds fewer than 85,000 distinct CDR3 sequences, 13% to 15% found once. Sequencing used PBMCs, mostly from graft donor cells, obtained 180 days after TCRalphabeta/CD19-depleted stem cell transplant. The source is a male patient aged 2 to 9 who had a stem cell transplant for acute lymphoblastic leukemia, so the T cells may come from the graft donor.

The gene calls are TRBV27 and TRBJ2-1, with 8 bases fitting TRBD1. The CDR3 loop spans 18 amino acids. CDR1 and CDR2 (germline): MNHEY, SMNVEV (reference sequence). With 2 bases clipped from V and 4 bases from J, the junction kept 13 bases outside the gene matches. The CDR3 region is CASSLLTWTGQNYNEQFF. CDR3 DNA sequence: TGTGCCAGCAGTTTACTGACCTGGACAGGGCAAAATTACAATGAGCAGTTCTTC.

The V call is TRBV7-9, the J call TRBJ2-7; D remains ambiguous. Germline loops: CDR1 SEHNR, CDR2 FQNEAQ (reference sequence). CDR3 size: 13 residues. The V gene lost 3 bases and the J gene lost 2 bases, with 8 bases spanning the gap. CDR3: CASSLGFPYEQYF. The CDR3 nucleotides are TGTGCCAGCAGCTTGGGATTTCCCTACGAGCAGTACTTC.

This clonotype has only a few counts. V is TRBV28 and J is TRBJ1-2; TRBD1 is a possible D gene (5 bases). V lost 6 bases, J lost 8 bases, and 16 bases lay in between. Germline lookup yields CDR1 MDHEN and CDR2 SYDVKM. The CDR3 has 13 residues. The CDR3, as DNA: TGTGCCAGCAGCTCGGGGCCTAATTGGGGCTACACCTTC. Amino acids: CASSSGPNWGYTF.

CDR3 residues: CASSFTPGRAQFF. CDR3 bases: TGTGCCAGCAGCTTCACCCCAGGCAGGGCGCAGTTCTTC. This chain joins TRBV7-2 and TRBJ2-1; maybe TRBD1 (5 bases). Germline CDR1 is SGHTA and CDR2 is FQGNSA. The V gene lost 3 bases and the J gene lost 12 bases, with 15 bases spanning the gap. The CDR3 has 13 residues.

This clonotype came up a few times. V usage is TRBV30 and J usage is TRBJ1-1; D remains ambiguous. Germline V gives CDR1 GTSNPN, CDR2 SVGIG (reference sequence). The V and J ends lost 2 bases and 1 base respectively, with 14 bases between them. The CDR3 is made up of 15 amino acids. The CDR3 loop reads CAWSSAIRRNTEAFF. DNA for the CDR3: TGTGCCTGGAGTTCGGCGATCAGACGGAACACTGAAGCTTTCTTT.

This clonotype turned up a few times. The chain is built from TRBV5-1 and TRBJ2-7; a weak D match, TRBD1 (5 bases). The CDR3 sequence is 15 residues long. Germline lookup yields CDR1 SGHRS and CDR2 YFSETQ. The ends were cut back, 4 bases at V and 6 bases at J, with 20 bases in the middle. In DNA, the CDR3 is TGCGCCAGCAGCCTGACAGCGAACTCCGGCCTCGAGCAGTACTTC. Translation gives CASSLTANSGLEQYF.

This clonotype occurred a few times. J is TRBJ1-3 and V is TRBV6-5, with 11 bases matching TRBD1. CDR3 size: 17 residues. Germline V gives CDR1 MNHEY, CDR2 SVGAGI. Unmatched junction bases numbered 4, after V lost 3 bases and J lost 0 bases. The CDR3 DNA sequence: TGTGCCAGCAGTTATTGGACAGGGGGCCGCTCTGGAAACACCATATATTTT. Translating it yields CASSYWTGGRSGNTIYF.

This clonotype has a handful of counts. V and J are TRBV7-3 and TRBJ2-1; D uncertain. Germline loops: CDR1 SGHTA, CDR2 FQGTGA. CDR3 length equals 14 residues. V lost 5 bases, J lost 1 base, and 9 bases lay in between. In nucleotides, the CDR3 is TGTGCCAGCAGCCCTACTGGTTCCTACAATGAGCAGTTCTTC. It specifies CASSPTGSYNEQFF.

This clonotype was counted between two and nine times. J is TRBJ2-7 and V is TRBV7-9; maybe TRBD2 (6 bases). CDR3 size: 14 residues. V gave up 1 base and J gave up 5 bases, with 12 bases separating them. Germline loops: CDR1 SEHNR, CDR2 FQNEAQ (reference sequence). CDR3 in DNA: TGTGCCAGCAGCTTAGTTGGAGGGGAGAACGAGCAGTACTTC. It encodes CASSLVGGENEQYF.

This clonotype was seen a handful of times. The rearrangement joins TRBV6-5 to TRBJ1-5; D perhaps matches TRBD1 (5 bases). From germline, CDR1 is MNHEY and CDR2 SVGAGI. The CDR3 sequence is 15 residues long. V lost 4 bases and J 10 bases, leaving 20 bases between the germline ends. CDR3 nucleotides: TGTGCCAGCAGTTCTATCCGGGACCCTTCGATTCCCCAGCATTTT. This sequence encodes CASSSIRDPSIPQHF.

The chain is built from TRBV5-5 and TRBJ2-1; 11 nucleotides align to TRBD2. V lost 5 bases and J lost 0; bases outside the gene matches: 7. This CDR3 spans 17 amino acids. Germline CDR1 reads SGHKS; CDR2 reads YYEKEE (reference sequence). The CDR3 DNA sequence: TGTGCCAGCAGTTGGCTAGCGGGGGGCCTCTCCTACAATGAGCAGTTCTTC. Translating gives CASSWLAGGLSYNEQFF. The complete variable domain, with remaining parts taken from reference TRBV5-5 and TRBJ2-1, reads DAGVTQSPTHLIKTRGQQVTLRCSPISGHKSVSWYQQVLGQGPQFIFQYYEKEERGRGNFPDRFSARQFPNYSSELNVNALLLGDSALYLCASSWLAGGLSYNEQFFGPGTRLTVL.

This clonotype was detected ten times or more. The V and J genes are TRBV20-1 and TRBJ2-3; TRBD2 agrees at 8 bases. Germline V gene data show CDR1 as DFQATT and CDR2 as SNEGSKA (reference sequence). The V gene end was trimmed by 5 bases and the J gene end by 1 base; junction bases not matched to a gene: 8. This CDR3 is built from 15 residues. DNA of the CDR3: TGCAGTGCTCCGGGACTAGTTGTGGGCACAGATACGCAGTATTTT. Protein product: CSAPGLVVGTDTQYF.

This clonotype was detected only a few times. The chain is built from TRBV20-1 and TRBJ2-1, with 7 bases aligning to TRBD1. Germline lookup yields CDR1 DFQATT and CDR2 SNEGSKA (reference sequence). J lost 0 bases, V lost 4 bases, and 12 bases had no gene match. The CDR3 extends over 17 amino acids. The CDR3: CSATRTGASLSYNEQFF. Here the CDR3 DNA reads TGCAGTGCTACCCGGACAGGAGCCTCTCTCTCCTACAATGAGCAGTTCTTC.

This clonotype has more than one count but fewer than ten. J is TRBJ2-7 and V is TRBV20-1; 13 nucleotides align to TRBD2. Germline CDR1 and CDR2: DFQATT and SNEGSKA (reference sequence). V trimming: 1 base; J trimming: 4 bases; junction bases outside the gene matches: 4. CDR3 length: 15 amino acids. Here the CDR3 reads CSARVRTSGSYEQYF. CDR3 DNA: TGCAGTGCTAGAGTCCGGACTAGCGGGAGTTACGAGCAGTACTTC.

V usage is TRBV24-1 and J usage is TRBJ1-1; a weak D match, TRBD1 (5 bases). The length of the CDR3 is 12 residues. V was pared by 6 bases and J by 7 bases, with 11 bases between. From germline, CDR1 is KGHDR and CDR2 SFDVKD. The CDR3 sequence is CATSPGGVEAFF. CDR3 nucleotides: TGTGCCACCAGTCCCGGGGGGGTTGAAGCTTTCTTT.

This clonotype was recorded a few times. CDR3 sequence (DNA): TGTGCCAGCAGCTTACCCCTGGGGCGAAAGAGGTACAATGAGCAGTTCTTC. This codes for CASSLPLGRKRYNEQFF. The chain links TRBV7-8 to TRBJ2-1; D perhaps matches TRBD1 (5 bases). CDR3 length: 17 amino acids. Germline V gene sequence: CDR1 SGHVS, CDR2 FQNEAQ. The V end was cut by 2 bases, the J end by 4 bases, with 18 bases between. Looking up the rest from reference TRBV7-8 and TRBJ2-1 gives the full variable domain: GAGVSQSPRYKVAKRGQDVALRCDPISGHVSLFWYQQALGQGPEFLTYFQNEAQLDKSGLPSDRFFAERPEGSVSTLKIQRTQQEDSAVYLCASSLPLGRKRYNEQFFGPGTRLTVL.

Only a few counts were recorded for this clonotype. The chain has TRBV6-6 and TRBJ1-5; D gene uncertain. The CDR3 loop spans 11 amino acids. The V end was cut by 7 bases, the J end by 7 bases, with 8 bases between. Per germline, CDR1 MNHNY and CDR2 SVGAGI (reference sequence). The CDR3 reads CASKEGQPQHF. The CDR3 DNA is TGTGCCAGCAAAGAGGGCCAGCCCCAGCATTTT.